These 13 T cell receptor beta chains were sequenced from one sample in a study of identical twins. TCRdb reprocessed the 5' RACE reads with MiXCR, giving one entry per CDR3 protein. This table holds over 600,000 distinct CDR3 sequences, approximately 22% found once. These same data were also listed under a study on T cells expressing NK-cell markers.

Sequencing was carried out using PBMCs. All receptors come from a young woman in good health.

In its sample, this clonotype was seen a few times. Here the CDR3 DNA reads TGTGCCAGCAGTCTGACACGTCCGCGTACCTACGAGCAGTACTTC. It translates to CASSLTRPRTYEQYF. The gene calls are TRBV6-1 and TRBJ2-7; D is uncertain. The germline V gene encodes CDR1 MNHNS and CDR2 SASEGT. The germline V and J ends were trimmed by 5 bases and 2 bases, with 16 bases remaining between them. CDR3 length: 15 amino acids.

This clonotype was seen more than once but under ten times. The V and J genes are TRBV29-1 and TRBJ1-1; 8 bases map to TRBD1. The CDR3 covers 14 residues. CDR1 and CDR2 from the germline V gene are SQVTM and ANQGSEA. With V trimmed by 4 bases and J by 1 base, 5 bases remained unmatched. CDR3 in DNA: TGCAGCGTTGGTCCCGGGACAGGGAACACTGAAGCTTTCTTT. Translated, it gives CSVGPGTGNTEAFF.

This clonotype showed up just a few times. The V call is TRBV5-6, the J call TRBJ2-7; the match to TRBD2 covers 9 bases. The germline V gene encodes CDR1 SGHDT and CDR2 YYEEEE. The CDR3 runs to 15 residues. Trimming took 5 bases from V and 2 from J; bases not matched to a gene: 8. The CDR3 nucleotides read TGTGCCAGCAGTGTTGCCGGGACTAGCCCCTACGAGCAGTACTTC. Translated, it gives CASSVAGTSPYEQYF.

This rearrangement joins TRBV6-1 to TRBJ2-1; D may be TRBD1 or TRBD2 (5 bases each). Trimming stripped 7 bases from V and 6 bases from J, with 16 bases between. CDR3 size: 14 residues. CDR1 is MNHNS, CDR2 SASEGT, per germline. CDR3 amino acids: CASNPPGQFNEQFF. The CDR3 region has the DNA TGTGCCAGCAACCCCCCGGGGCAATTCAATGAGCAGTTCTTC.

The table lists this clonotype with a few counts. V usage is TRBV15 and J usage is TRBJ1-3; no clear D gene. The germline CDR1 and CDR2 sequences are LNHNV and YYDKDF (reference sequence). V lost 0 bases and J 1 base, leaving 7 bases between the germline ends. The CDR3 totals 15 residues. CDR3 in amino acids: CATSRDRRSGNTIYF. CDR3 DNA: TGTGCCACCAGCAGAGATCGGCGGTCTGGAAACACCATATATTTT.

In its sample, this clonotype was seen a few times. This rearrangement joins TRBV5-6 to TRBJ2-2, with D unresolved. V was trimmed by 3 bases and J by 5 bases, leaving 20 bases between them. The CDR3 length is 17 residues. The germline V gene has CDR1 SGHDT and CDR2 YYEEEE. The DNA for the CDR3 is TGTGCCAGCAGCTACGGGCCCCTCGGACGATTTACCGGGGAGCTGTTTTTT. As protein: CASSYGPLGRFTGELFF. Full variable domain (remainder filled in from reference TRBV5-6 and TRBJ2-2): DAGVTQSPTHLIKTRGQQVTLRCSPKSGHDTVSWYQQALGQGPQFIFQYYEEEERQRGNFPDRFSGHQFPNYSSELNVNALLLGDSALYLCASSYGPLGRFTGELFFGEGSRLTVL.

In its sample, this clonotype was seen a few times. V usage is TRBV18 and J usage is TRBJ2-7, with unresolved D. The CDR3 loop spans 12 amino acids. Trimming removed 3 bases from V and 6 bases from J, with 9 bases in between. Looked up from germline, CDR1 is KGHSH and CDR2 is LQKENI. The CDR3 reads CASSPVGFEQYF. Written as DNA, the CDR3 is TGTGCCAGCTCACCGGTAGGGTTCGAGCAGTACTTC.

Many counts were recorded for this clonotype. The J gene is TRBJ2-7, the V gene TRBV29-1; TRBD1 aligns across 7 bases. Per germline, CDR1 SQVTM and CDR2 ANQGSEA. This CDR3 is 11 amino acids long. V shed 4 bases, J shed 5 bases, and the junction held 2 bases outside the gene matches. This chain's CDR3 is CSVVTGNEQYF. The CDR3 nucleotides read TGCAGCGTTGTGACAGGGAACGAGCAGTACTTC.

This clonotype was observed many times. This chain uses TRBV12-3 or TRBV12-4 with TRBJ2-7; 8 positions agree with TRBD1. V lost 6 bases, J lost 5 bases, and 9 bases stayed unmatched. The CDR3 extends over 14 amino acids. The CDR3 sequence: CASSDRGGRNEQYF. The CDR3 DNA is TGTGCCAGCAGCGACAGGGGCGGAAGGAACGAGCAGTACTTC.

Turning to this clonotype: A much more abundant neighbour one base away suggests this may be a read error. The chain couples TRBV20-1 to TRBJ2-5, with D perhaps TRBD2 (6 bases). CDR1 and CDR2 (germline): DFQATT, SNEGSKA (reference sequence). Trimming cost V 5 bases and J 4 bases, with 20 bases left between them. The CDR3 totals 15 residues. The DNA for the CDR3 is TGCAGTGCTTTTCGGACTACGGGGGACCGAGAGACCCAGTACTTC. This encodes CSAFRTTGDRETQYF.

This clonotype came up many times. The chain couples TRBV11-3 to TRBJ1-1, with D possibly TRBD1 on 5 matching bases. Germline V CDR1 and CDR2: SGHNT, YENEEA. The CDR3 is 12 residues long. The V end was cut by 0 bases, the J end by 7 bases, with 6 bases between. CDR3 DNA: TGTGCCAGCAGCTTAGAGAGGGGTGAAGCTTTCTTT. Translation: CASSLERGEAFF.

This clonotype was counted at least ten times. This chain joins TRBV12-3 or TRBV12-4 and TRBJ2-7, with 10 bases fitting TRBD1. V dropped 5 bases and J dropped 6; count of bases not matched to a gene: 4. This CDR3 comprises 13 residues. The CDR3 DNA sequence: TGTGCCAGCAGTGAGACAGGGGGCAGCGAGCAGTACTTC. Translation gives CASSETGGSEQYF.

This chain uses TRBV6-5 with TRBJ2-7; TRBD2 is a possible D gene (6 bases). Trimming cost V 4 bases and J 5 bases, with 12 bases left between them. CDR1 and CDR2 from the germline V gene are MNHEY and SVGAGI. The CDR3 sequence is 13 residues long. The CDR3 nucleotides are TGTGCCAGCAGTTCGGGACTGAGCGACGAGCAGTACTTC. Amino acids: CASSSGLSDEQYF.